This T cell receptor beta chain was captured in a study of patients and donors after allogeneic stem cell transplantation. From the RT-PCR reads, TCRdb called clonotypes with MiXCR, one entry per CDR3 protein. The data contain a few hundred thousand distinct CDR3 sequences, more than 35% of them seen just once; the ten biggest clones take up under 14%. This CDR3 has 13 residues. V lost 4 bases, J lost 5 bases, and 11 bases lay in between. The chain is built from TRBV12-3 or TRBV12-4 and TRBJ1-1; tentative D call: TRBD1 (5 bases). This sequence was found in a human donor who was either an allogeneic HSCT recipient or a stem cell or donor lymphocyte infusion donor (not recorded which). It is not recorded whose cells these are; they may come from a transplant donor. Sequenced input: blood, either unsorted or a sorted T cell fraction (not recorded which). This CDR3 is CASSSFGATEAFF. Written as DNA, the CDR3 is TGTGCCAGCAGTTCGTTCGGGGCGACTGAAGCTTTCTTT.